This TCR beta chain was captured in a study of identical twins. TCRdb re-called the 5' RACE reads with MiXCR, one entry per CDR3 protein. In the table there are about 890,000 distinct CDR3 sequences, around an eighth of which are singletons. CDR1 is SSHAT, CDR2 FNYEAQ, per germline (reference sequence). The CDR3 loop spans 16 amino acids. The V end lost 1 base, the J end lost 7 bases, and 16 bases lay between the germline ends. This clonotype was detected many times. These data were also reused for a study on yellow fever vaccine responses in identical twins.

The V call is TRBV7-7, the J call TRBJ2-2; possibly TRBD1 for D (6 bases). Material for sequencing was PBMCs. The TCR comes from a woman younger than 35 in good health. CDR3 nucleotides: TGTGCCAGCAGCTTAGGTCCCACAGGGATGAACGGGGAGCTGTTTTTT. Its protein is CASSLGPTGMNGELFF.